The 16 T cell receptor beta chains presented below share a single source sample, sequenced in a study of blood T cell repertoires in COVID-19. Assay: immunoSEQ multiplex PCR; the TCRdb copy retains only in-frame clones and omits some. The sample has around 280,000 clones, around nine tenths seen once; the top ten hold around 10%. Sequencing used peripheral blood. Receptor source: a woman in her thirties with COVID-19, enrolled during active disease.

This clone was counted only a few times. The rearrangement joins TRBV19 to TRBJ1-2, with TRBD1 matching over 9 bases. The CDR3 consists of 14 residues. Germline-derived CDR1 and CDR2 are LNHDA and SQIVND (reference sequence). The junction had 8 bases not matched to a gene; V was cut back by 6 bases and J by 6 bases. CDR3 sequence (DNA): TGTGCCAGTAGGGGCTCCAACAGGGGGCATGGCTACACCTTC. Its translation: CASRGSNRGHGYTF.

The chain has TRBV3-1 (or the pseudogene TRBV3-2) and TRBJ2-7; D possibly corresponds to TRBD2 (6 bases). The CDR3 runs 15 residues. CDR1 and CDR2 from the germline V gene are LGHDT and YNNKEL (reference sequence). V lost 4 bases to trimming and J lost 1 base, with 14 bases between them. As DNA, the CDR3 is TGTGCCAGCAGCCGACGGGAGCTAGAATCCTACGAGCAGTACTTC. It encodes CASSRRELESYEQYF.

The rearrangement joins TRBV6-1 to TRBJ2-2; 7 positions match TRBD1. The V and J ends lost 8 bases and 6 bases, in that order; junction bases with no gene match: 12. Germline CDR1 MNHNS, CDR2 SASEGT. This CDR3 contains 15 residues. The CDR3 DNA reads as TGTGCCAGCGGACAGACAGGGTTGATTCCCGGGGAGCTGTTTTTT. Translated: CASGQTGLIPGELFF.

This chain joins TRBV20-1 and TRBJ1-1, with TRBD1 identical over 7 bases. The V gene end was trimmed by 6 bases and the J gene end by 7 bases; junction bases not matched to a gene: 11. Germline CDR1 and CDR2: DFQATT and SNEGSKA (reference sequence). This CDR3 has 13 amino acids. CDR3 coding DNA: TGCAGTGCCAGTGCCCCGGGACAGTTTGAAGCTTTCTTT. Its translation is CSASAPGQFEAFF.

This CDR3 reads CASSYRGPGPQHF. Written as DNA, the CDR3 is TGTGCCAGCAGTTACAGGGGGCCCGGGCCCCAGCATTTT. This sequence joins TRBV28 and TRBJ1-5, with 9 bases identical to TRBD1. This CDR3 comprises 13 residues. Germline V gene sequence: CDR1 MDHEN, CDR2 SYDVKM. Trimming removed 4 bases from V and 9 bases from J; junction bases left unmatched: 4.

The gene calls are TRBV11-2 and TRBJ2-1, with TRBD1 identical over 9 bases. The V gene's germline CDR1 is SGHAT and CDR2 FQNNGV. Trimming removed 3 bases from V and 9 bases from J; junction bases left unmatched: 3. The CDR3 consists of 13 residues. The CDR3 loop is CASSLDRGAEQFF. The CDR3 bases are TGTGCCAGCAGCTTGGACAGGGGAGCTGAGCAGTTCTTC.

The V call is TRBV7-2, the J call TRBJ1-4, with 7 nucleotides matching TRBD1. J lost 5 bases, V lost 7 bases, and 7 bases had no gene match. The CDR3 has 14 amino acids. Germline lookup yields CDR1 SGHTA and CDR2 FQGNSA. The CDR3 protein is CASTSGQINEKLFF. As DNA, the CDR3 is TGTGCCAGCACCTCGGGACAGATCAATGAAAAACTGTTTTTT.

The V call is TRBV30, the J call TRBJ2-6, with 13 positions matching TRBD2. Losses at the gene ends were 8 bases for V and 0 bases for J; bases not matched to a gene: 1. This CDR3 has 15 residues. Germline assignment: CDR1 GTSNPN and CDR2 SVGIG (reference sequence). The CDR3 loop is CATSGRASGANVLTF. CDR3 nucleotides: TGTGCCACTAGCGGGAGGGCCTCTGGGGCCAACGTCCTGACTTTC.

Only a few counts were recorded for this clone. The genes are TRBV28 and TRBJ2-7; 9 bases are a match to TRBD1. V shed 9 bases, J shed 4 bases, and the junction held 7 bases outside the gene matches. The CDR3 is 13 residues long. Germline loops: CDR1 MDHEN, CDR2 SYDVKM. The CDR3 region is CASQTGGSYEQYF. The CDR3 DNA follows: TGTGCCAGTCAGACAGGGGGTTCGTACGAGCAGTACTTC.

The J gene is TRBJ2-3, the V gene TRBV7-8, with TRBD2 identical over 10 bases. Germline V gene data show CDR1 as SGHVS and CDR2 as FQNEAQ. CDR3 length: 16 amino acids. The V and J ends lost 2 bases and 1 base, in that order; junction bases with no gene match: 3. In DNA form, the CDR3 reads TGTGCCAGCAGCTTACTAGCGGGAGTAGGCACAGATACGCAGTATTTT. Amino acid sequence: CASSLLAGVGTDTQYF.

V and J are TRBV27 and TRBJ1-2; D perhaps matches TRBD1 (5 bases). V lost 6 bases, J lost 4 bases, and 15 bases lay in between. Germline assignment: CDR1 MNHEY and CDR2 SMNVEV (reference sequence). CDR3 size: 14 residues. CDR3 sequence (DNA): TGTGCCAGCAGCCCGGGGGATTTCCCCTATGGCTACACCTTC. Amino acid sequence: CASSPGDFPYGYTF.

The CDR3 spells CASSIDRDSFSPLHF. The DNA of the CDR3 is TGTGCCAGTAGTATCGACCGGGACTCATTTTCACCCCTCCACTTT. The chain employs TRBV19 and TRBJ1-6, with D perhaps matching TRBD1 (5 bases). This CDR3 has 15 amino acids. Per germline, CDR1 LNHDA and CDR2 SQIVND (reference sequence). Trimming left V 3 bases short and J 9 bases short, with 15 bases between.

This clone was seen once. The V call is TRBV5-1, the J call TRBJ2-7; 11 nucleotides match TRBD2. CDR1 SGHRS and CDR2 YFSETQ come from the germline V gene. Trimming took 0 bases from V and 6 from J; bases not matched to a gene: 5. The CDR3 has 15 residues. CDR3 in amino acids: CASSLVAGGPGEQYF. CDR3 nucleotides: TGCGCCAGCAGCTTGGTAGCGGGAGGGCCCGGCGAGCAGTACTTC. The whole variable domain, remainder taken from reference TRBV5-1 and TRBJ2-7, is KAGVTQTPRYLIKTRGQQVTLSCSPISGHRSVSWYQQTPGQGLQFLFEYFSETQRNKGNFPGRFSGRQFSNSRSEMNVSTLELGDSALYLCASSLVAGGPGEQYFGPGTRLTVT.

The CDR3 spells CASSLPGGGETQYF. CDR3 in DNA: TGTGCCAGCAGCTTACCAGGGGGCGGGGAGACCCAGTACTTC. The chain uses TRBV5-4 and TRBJ2-5, with 8 bases matching TRBD1. Germline loops: CDR1 SGHNT, CDR2 YYREEE (reference sequence). V shed 2 bases, J shed 5 bases, and the junction held 5 bases outside the gene matches. The CDR3 loop spans 14 amino acids.

The chain combines TRBV14 with TRBJ2-3; TRBD2 matches at 14 bases. Losses at the gene ends were 1 base for V and 6 bases for J; bases not matched to a gene: 6. Germline assignment: CDR1 SGHDN and CDR2 FVKESK. The CDR3 sequence is 17 residues long. The CDR3 nucleotides read TGTGCCAGCAGCCAAGGGACTAGCGGGAGGTCTGGCGATACGCAGTATTTT. Protein sequence: CASSQGTSGRSGDTQYF.

The V and J genes are TRBV3-1 (or the pseudogene TRBV3-2) and TRBJ2-5; 7 bases are a match to TRBD2. The germline gives CDR1 LGHDT, CDR2 YNNKEL (reference sequence). V was clipped by 9 bases and J by 2 bases; unmatched bases: 6. The CDR3 consists of 13 residues. The chain's CDR3 is CASDSGDQETQYF. The CDR3 coding sequence is TGTGCCAGTGACAGCGGGGATCAAGAGACCCAGTACTTC.